The clone carrying this T cell receptor (delta chain) was detected a few times. This specimen belongs to a study of gamma-delta T cells after stem cell transplantation. This CDR3 comprises 17 residues. CDR1 is GEAIGNYY, CDR2 EKD, per germline. The V and J ends lost 0 bases and 2 bases, in that order; junction bases with no gene match: 8. TCRdb reran clone calling via CATT on the RT-PCR reads. The sample yields about 2,900 delta-chain clones, 2.5% to 3% seen once. The chain couples TRDV2 to TRDJ1, with 10 bases matching TRDD3. The receptor was derived from a human donor. It is not recorded whose cells these are; they may come from a transplant donor. Sequencing was done on a sample of gamma-delta T cells. The CDR3 sequence is CACDTSWGDTQTDKLIF. CDR3 DNA sequence: TGTGCCTGTGACACCTCGTGGGGGGATACGCAAACCGATAAACTCATCTTT.